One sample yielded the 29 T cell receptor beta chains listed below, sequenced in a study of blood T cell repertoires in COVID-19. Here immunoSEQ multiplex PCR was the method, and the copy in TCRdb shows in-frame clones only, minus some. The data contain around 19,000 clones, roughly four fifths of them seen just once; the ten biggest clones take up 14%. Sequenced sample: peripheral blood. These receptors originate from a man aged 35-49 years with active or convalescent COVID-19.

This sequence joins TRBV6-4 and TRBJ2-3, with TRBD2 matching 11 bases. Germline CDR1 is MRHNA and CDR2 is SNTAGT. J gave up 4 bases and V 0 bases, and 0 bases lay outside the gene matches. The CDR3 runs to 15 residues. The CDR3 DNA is TGTGCCAGCAGTGACTCTAGCGGGGGGGCAGATACGCAGTATTTT. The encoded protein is CASSDSSGGADTQYF.

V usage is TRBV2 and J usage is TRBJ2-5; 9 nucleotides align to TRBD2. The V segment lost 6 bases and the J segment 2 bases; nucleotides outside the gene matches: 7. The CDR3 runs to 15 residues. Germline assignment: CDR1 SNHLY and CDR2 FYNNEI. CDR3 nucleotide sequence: TGTGCCAGCAGCATTGCGGGGGGGTTGCAAGAGACCCAGTACTTC. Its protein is CASSIAGGLQETQYF.

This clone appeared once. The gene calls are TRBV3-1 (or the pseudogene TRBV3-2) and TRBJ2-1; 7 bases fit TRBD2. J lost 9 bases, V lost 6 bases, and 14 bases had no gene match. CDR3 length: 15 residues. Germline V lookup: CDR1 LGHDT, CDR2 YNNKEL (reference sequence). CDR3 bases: TGTGCCAGCAGGTTGAGCGGGGCCATCACCGGTGAGCAGTTCTTC. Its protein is CASRLSGAITGEQFF.

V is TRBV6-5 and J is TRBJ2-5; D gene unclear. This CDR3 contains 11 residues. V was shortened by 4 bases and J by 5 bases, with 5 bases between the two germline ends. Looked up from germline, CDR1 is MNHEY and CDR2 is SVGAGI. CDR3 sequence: CASSSPETQYF. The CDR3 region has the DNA TGTGCCAGCAGTTCCCCGGAGACCCAGTACTTC.

The CDR3 DNA reads as TGTGCCAGCAGTTTGGGACAACCACAAGAGACCCAGTACTTC. Translation gives CASSLGQPQETQYF. The J gene is TRBJ2-5, the V gene TRBV27; D perhaps matches TRBD1 (6 bases). Germline CDR1 is MNHEY and CDR2 is SMNVEV (reference sequence). The CDR3 contains 14 residues. V was shortened by 3 bases and J by 2 bases, with 10 bases between the two germline ends.

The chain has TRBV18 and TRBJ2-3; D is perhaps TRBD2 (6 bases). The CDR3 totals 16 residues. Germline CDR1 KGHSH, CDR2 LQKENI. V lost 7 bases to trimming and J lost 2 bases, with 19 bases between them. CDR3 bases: TGTGCCAGCTTCTTGTCCCGGGACTTGAACACAGATACGCAGTATTTT. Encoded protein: CASFLSRDLNTDTQYF.

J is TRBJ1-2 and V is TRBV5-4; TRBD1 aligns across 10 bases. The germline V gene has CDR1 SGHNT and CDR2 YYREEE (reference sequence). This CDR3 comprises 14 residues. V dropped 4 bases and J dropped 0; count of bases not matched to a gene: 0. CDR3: CASSGQGANYGYTF. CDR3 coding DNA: TGTGCCAGCAGCGGACAGGGGGCTAACTATGGCTACACCTTC.

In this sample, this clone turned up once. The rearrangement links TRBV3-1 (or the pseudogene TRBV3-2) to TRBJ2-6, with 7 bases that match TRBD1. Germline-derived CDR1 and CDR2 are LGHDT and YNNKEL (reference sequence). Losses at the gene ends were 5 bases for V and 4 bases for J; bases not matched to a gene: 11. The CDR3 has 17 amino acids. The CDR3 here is CASSINRGSSGANVLTF. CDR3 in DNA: TGTGCCAGCAGCATAAACAGGGGAAGTTCGGGGGCCAACGTCCTGACTTTC.

The chain's CDR3 is CASSLGGANYNEQFF. The CDR3 DNA reads as TGTGCCAGCAGCCTCGGGGGGGCGAACTACAATGAGCAGTTCTTC. The V call is TRBV9, the J call TRBJ2-1, with TRBD2 matching over 8 bases. After removal of 4 bases from V and 3 bases from J, the junction contained 6 bases not matched to a gene. The CDR3 has 15 residues. Germline CDR1 SGDLS, CDR2 YYNGEE.

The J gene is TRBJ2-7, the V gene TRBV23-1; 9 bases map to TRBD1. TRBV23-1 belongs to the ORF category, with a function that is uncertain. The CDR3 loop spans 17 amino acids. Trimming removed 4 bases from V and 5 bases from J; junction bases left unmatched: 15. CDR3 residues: CASSPTLWGQGVNEQYF. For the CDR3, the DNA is TGCGCCAGCAGTCCCACGTTATGGGGACAGGGTGTCAACGAGCAGTACTTC.

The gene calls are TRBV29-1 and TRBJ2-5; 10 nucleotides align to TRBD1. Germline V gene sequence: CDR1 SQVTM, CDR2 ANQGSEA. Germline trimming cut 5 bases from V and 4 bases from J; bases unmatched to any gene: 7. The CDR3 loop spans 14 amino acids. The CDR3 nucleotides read TGCAGCGTTTCGGGGGACAGGGGTATAGAGACCCAGTACTTC. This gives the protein CSVSGDRGIETQYF.

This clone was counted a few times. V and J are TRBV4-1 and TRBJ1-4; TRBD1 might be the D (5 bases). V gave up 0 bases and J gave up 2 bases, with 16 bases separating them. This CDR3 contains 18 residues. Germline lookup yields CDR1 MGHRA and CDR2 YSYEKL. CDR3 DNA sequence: TGCGCCAGCAGCCAAGATCGGCCAGGGCGCTCGACTAATGAAAAACTGTTTTTT. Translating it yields CASSQDRPGRSTNEKLFF.

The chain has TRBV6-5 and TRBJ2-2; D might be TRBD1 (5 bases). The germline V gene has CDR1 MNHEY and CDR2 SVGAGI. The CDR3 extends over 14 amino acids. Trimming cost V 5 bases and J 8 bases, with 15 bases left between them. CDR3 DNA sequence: TGTGCCAGCAGTACGCCTAACAGGCCAGGGGAGCTGTTTTTT. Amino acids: CASSTPNRPGELFF.

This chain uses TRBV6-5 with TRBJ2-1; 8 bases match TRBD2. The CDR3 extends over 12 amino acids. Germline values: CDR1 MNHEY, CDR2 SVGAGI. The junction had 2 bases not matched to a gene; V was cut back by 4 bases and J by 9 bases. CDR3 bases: TGTGCCAGCAGTTTGAGCGGGGGTGAGCAGTTCTTC. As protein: CASSLSGGEQFF.

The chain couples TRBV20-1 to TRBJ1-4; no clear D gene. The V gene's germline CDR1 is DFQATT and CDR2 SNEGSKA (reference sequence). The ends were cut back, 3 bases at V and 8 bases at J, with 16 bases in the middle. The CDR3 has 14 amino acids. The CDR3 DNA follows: TGCAGTGCTAGTCAAGGAGGCTTAGGAGAAAAACTGTTTTTT. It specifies CSASQGGLGEKLFF.

CDR3 region: CASSSGTDYTGELFF. DNA for the CDR3: TGTGCCAGCAGTAGTGGGACAGACTACACCGGGGAGCTGTTTTTT. V usage is TRBV6-5 and J usage is TRBJ2-2; 7 nucleotides line up with TRBD1. The CDR3 extends over 15 amino acids. Germline lookup yields CDR1 MNHEY and CDR2 SVGAGI. V trimming: 5 bases; J trimming: 3 bases; junction bases outside the gene matches: 6.

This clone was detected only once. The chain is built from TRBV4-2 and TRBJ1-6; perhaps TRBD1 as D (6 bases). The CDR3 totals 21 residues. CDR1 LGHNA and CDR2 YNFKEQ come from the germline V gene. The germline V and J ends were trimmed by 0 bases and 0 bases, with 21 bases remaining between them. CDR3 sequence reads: CASSQEGARRILSSYNSPLHF. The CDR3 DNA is TGTGCCAGCAGCCAAGAGGGGGCTCGGCGAATTTTAAGCTCCTATAATTCACCCCTCCACTTT.

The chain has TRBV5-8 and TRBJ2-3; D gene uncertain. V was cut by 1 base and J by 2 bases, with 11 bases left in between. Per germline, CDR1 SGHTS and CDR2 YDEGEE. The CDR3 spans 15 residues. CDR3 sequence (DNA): TGTGCCAGCAGCTTGTTTCAGTATAACACAGATACGCAGTATTTT. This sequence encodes CASSLFQYNTDTQYF.

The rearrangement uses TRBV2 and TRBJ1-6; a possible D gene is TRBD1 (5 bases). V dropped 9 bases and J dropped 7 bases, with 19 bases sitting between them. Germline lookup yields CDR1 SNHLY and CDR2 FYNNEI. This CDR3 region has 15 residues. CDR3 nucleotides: TGTGCCAGGACTACAGCCGGGGGAGAAAATTCACCCCTCCACTTT. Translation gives CARTTAGGENSPLHF.

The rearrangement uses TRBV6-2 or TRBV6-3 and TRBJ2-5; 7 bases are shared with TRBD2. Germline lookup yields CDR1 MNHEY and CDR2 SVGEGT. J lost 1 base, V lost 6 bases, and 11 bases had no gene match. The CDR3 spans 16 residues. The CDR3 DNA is TGTGCCAGCAGCCAAAGGGGCGGGGGACCCCAAGAGACCCAGTACTTC. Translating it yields CASSQRGGGPQETQYF.

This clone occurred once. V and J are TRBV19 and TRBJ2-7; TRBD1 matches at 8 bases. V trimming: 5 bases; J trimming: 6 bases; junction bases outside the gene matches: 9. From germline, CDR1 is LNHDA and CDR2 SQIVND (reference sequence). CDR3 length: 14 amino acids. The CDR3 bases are TGTGCCAGTAGTGACAGGGGTTCACTACGCGAGCAGTACTTC. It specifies CASSDRGSLREQYF. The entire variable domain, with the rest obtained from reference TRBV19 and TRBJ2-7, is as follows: DGGITQSPKYLFRKEGQNVTLSCEQNLNHDAMYWYRQDPGQGLRLIYYSQIVNDFQKGDIAEGYSVSREKKESFPLTVTSAQKNPTAFYLCASSDRGSLREQYFGPGTRLTVT.

In nucleotides, the CDR3 is TGTGCCAGCAGCGAAACTAGCGGGGGGGCAGATGAGCAGTTCTTC. Its protein is CASSETSGGADEQFF. The gene calls are TRBV6-4 and TRBJ2-1, with 13 bases matching TRBD2. Germline-derived CDR1 and CDR2 are MRHNA and SNTAGT. The V and J ends lost 6 bases and 8 bases, in that order; junction bases with no gene match: 7. This CDR3 contains 15 residues.

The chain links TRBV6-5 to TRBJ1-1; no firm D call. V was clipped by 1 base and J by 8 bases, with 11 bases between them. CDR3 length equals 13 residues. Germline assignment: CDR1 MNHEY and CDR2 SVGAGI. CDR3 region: CASSYLEATEAFF. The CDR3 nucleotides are TGTGCCAGCAGTTACTTGGAGGCCACCGAAGCTTTCTTT.

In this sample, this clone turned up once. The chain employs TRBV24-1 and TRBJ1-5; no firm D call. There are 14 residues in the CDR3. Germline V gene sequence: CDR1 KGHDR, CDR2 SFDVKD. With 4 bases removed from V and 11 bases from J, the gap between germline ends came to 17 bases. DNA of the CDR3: TGTGCCACCAGTGAATCGGACGGTCGAGGGACCCAGCATTTT. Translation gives CATSESDGRGTQHF.

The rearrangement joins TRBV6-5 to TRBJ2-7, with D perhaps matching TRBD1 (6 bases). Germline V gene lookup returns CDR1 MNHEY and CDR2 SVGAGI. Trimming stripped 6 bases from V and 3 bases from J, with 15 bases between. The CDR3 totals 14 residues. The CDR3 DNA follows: TGTGCCAGCAGGAACCTACAGGGTTACTACGAGCAGTACTTC. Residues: CASRNLQGYYEQYF.

This chain's CDR3 is CASSLSDRGRTGELFF. The CDR3 region has the DNA TGTGCCAGCAGCTTATCGGACAGGGGGCGCACCGGGGAGCTGTTTTTT. The V call is TRBV5-6, the J call TRBJ2-2; the match to TRBD1 covers 11 bases. Germline CDR1 is SGHDT and CDR2 is YYEEEE. CDR3 length: 16 residues. V lost 2 bases to trimming and J lost 4 bases; unmatched junction nucleotides: 4.

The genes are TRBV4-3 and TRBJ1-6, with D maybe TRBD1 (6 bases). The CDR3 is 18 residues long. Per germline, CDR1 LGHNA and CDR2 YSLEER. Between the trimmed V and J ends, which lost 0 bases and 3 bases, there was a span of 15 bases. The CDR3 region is CASSQDGAGARYNSPLHF. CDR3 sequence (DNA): TGCGCCAGCAGCCAAGATGGGGCAGGGGCCCGCTATAATTCACCCCTCCACTTT.

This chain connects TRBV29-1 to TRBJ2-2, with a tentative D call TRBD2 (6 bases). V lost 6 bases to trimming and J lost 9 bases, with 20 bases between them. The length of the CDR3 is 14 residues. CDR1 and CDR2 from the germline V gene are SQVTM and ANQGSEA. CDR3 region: CSVSGTGDIRELFF. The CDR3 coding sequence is TGCAGCGTCTCCGGGACTGGCGATATCAGGGAGCTGTTTTTT.

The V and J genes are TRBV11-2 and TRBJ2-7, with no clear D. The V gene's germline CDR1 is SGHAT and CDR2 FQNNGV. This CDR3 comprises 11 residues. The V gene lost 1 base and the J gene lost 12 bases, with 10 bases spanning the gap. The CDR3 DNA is TGTGCCAGCAGCTTAGGACGGAGCTGGTACTTC. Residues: CASSLGRSWYF.